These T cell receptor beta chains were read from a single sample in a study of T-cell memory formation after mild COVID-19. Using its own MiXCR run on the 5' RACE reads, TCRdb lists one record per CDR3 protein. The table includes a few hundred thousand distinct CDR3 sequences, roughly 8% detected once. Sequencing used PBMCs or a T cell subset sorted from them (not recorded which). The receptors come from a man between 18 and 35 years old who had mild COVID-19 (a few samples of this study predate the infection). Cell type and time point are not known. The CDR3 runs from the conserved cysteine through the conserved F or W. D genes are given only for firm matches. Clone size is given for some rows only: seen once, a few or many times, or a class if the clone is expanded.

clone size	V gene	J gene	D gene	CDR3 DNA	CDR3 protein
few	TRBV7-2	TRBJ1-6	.	TGTGCCAGCAGCCCACGGAGAGGCAATTCACCCCTCCACTTT	CASSPRRGNSPLHF
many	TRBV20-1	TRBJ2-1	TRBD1	TGCAGTGCGCAACAGGGGGCCGAGACGAACAATGAGCAGTTCTTC	CSAQQGAETNNEQFF
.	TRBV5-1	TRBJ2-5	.	TGCGCCAGCAGCTTGCAGCCAGGACAAGAGACCCAGTACTTC	CASSLQPGQETQYF
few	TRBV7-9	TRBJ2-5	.	TGTGCCAGCAGCTTAGAATGGGGGGCAGGAGAGACCCAGTACTTC	CASSLEWGAGETQYF
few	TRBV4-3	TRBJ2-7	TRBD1	TGCGCCAGCAGCCATAGCAGGGACAGGGGGTATTACGAGCAGTACTTC	CASSHSRDRGYYEQYF
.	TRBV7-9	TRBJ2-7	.	TGTGCCAGCAGCTTAGTTGCTCACTCGATCTACGAGCAGTACTTC	CASSLVAHSIYEQYF
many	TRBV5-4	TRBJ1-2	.	TGTGCCAGCAGCCTAACAGGGATTTACACCTTC	CASSLTGIYTF
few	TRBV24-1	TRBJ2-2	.	TGTGCCACCAGTGATAACAGGGCGAACACCGGGGAGCTGTTTTTT	CATSDNRANTGELFF
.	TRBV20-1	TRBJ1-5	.	TGCAGTGCTAGAGATACGCAGGAGCCTAGCAATCAGCCCCAGCATTTT	CSARDTQEPSNQPQHF
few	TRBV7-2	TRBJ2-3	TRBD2	TGTGCCAGCAGCATGATAGCGGGGGGGGGAGATACGCAGTATTTT	CASSMIAGGGDTQYF
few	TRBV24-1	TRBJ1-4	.	TGTGCCACCAGTGCAATACCCCGGGACGGGGAAGGGGAAAAACTGTTTTTT	CATSAIPRDGEGEKLFF
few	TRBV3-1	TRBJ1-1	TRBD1	TGTGCCAGCAGCGAGGGGACAGTCACTGAAGCTTTCTTT	CASSEGTVTEAFF
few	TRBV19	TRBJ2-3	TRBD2	TGTGCCAGTAGTCCCCGAGGTGCTAGCGGAACATCAGATACGCAGTATTTT	CASSPRGASGTSDTQYF
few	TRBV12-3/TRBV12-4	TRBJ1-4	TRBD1	TGTGCCAGCAGTTACAGGGGTAATGAAAAACTGTTTTTT	CASSYRGNEKLFF